The TCR beta chain under discussion was sequenced for a study of blood T cells in healthy people across ages. Whole-study results and caveats: Among long-lived donors, naive CD4+ cells were more numerous and diversity higher than in aged donors.

Germline CDR1 reads ENHRY; CDR2 reads SYGVKD. This CDR3 contains 11 residues. In regard to this clonotype: Its matching antigen is unknown.

PCR was performed a second time for about 7 to 11 cycles using a sample-barcoded 5' primer and a J-beta primer mix. The template-switch adaptor, which had 12 random nucleotides, put a tag on each cDNA molecule. TCRdb used MiXCR to reprocess the 5' RACE reads, holding one entry per CDR3 protein. This table has 1 million or so distinct CDR3 sequences, around 25% appearing once. This sample was also put to use in a study of T cells of mothers and their children. From that paper: Per mother, over 9 million TCR beta CDR3 reads were obtained; per child, around 2.9 million. The shaping of TCR recombination output by thymic selection is similar in related and unrelated pairs.

V usage is TRBV10-3 and J usage is TRBJ1-2; D gene unclear. The source material was blood. The sequence came from a girl aged 2 to 10 in good health. The CDR3 spells CGSGSFYGYTF. In DNA form, the CDR3 reads TGTGGAAGCGGCAGCTTCTATGGCTACACCTTC.